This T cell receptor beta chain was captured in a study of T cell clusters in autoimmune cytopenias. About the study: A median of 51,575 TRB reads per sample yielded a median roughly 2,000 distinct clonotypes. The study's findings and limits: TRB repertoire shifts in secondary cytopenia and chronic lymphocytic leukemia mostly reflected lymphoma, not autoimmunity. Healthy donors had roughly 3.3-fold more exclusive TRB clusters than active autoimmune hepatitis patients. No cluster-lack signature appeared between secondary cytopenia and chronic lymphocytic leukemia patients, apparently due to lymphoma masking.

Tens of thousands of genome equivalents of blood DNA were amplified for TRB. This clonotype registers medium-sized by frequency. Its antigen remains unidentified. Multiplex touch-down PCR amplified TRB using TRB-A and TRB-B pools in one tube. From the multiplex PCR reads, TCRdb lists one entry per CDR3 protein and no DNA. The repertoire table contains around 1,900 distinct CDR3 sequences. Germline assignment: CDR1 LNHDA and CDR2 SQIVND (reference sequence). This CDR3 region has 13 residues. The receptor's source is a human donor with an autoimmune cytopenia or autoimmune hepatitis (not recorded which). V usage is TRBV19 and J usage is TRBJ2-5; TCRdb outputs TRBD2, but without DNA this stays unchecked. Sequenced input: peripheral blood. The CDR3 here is CASSTLAGETQYF.